The text below deals with one T cell receptor beta chain. The antigen it recognizes is unknown. No quality values exist for individual bases; no much larger clone is one base distant. Stable Graves' hyperthyroidism was defined as the absence of progression to ophthalmopathy over 18 months of follow-up. Hyperthyroidism patients were newly diagnosed, had a disease duration of under 2 months, and were aged 18 to 65 years. Patients with uncontrolled infections, other autoimmune diseases, pregnancy or lactation were excluded. Diagnoses were based on clinical symptoms, serum thyroxine and TRAb, thyroid ultrasound and orbital computed tomography. Ficoll-Paque density gradient centrifugation was used to isolate PBMCs from around 10 ml of fresh peripheral blood. Total RNA was extracted with Trizol reagent, and quality was checked on an Agilent 2100 Bioanalyzer. These data belong to a study of T cells in Graves' hyperthyroidism and ophthalmopathy (dated by TCRdb to between 2018 and 2021). With respect to the entire study: Peripheral blood samples were taken at initial diagnosis, before any treatment was given. A discovery cohort of approximately 100 patients, roughly 40 with Graves' ophthalmopathy and approximately 57 with stable Graves' hyperthyroidism, was used to find distinguishing TCR V-J signatures. Prospective prediction of ophthalmopathy was tested in an independent validation cohort of some 19 hyperthyroidism patients and 15 to 17 patients who later progressed to ophthalmopathy. The 100 or so discovery patients were divided at random into training and test sets in a 7:3 ratio. In addition, the study compared T-cell repertoires in thyroid tissue and in blood from five to seven Graves' hyperthyroidism patients. After sampling, hyperthyroidism patients received methimazole starting at 30 mg daily, and ophthalmopathy patients received high-dose intravenous methylprednisolone. TCR Vbeta CDR3 sequencing of fewer than 150 peripheral blood samples (over 40 ophthalmopathy, 75 or so hyperthyroidism and around 17 progressor patients) is reported in the paper. Overall study outcomes, separate from this receptor: Ophthalmopathy was separated from stable hyperthyroidism by a 13 V-J signature model, with 85% to 90% sensitivity and approximately 81% specificity obtained in cross-validation and 80%/75% obtained in testing. In validation, the model predicted progression to ophthalmopathy a median of approximately 6.3 months before onset, with about 70% sensitivity and almost 75% specificity. Most expanded thyroid clonotypes (frequency above 0.001) were also found in blood, which suggests that blood repertoires may mirror thyroid immune responses. Sample size was not statistically predetermined, and blinding of investigators to group allocation was not performed.

TCR beta CDR3 regions were amplified from RNA transcripts. The first round of RT-PCR for the TCR CDR3 was performed with the HTBI primer set and the Qiagen OneStep RT-PCR kit. The libraries were constructed in a second round of multiplex PCR and then size-selected and purified. Paired-end sequencing of the libraries was performed with 100 bp reads on an Illumina HiSeq2000. As for the original processing: SOAPnuke was used to process the raw data, with reads discarded if the reads contained adapters or uncalled bases, had a mean Phred below 15, or lacked an exact constant-primer or identifier match. COPE v1.2.5 was used to merge the high-quality paired reads, and each unique nucleotide sequence was defined as a clonotype. MiTCR v1.1 was used to align the clonotypes against IMGT TRBV, TRBD and TRBJ reference segments. The analysis included only V-J combinations with a frequency above 0.0001, which together covered about 99% of the repertoires. The TCS score was defined as the ratio of F50 (clonal expansion) to E x V (chaos), calculated using BLOSUM62-based TCRdist between CDR3 peptides within each V-J. Welch's t-statistics and random forest reduced 514 V-J features to 13, which were used in a naive Bayes classifier (R e1071). The raw public reads went through TCRdb reprocessing: fastp at Q25, MiXCR clone calling, in-frame beta chains kept. Entries that share a CDR3 protein sequence are merged under the most common genes and DNA. Here the V and J calls rest on TCRdb's processing, not on the authors' analysis. The sample yields some 560,000 distinct CDR3 sequences; 15% to 19% were counted once. 6.5% to 8% of the sample belongs to the ten largest clones.

This TCR was sampled from a woman in her 30s with Graves' hyperthyroidism. The sample consisted of blood.

The nucleotide sequence is TGTGCCAGTAGTGGCAGGGGCGACGAAAAACTGTTTTTT. Its protein product is CASSGRGDEKLFF. Rearrangement joined TRBV19 to TRBJ1-4; the D gene is perhaps TRBD1, from 6 matching bases. From the cysteine through the phenylalanine, the CDR3 covers 13 amino acids. The retained sequence is limited to the CDR3, 39 bases, with the frame set at the first base. The germline V gene (reference sequence) specifies LNHDA as CDR1 and SQIVND as CDR2. The germline ends are 12 bases apart after V is trimmed by 5 bases and J by 8 bases.